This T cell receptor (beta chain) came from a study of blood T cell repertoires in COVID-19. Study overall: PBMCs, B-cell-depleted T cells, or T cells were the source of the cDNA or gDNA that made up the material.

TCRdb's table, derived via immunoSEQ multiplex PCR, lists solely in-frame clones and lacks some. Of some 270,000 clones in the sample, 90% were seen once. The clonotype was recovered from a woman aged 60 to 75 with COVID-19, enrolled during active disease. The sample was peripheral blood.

CDR3 loop: CASSGGLAGMEGTQYF. The CDR3 nucleotides are TGTGCCAGCAGCGGGGGACTAGCGGGAATGGAGGGGACCCAGTACTTC. The chain links TRBV13 to TRBJ2-5; the match to TRBD2 covers 13 bases. V dropped 5 bases and J dropped 7; count of bases not matched to a gene: 10. CDR3 length equals 16 residues. Germline V gives CDR1 PRHDT, CDR2 FYEKMQ (reference sequence).